The sequence of this T cell receptor (beta chain) was determined in a study of cytomegalovirus exposure and HLA in healthy donors. The CDR3 has 14 amino acids. Germline values: CDR1 MDHEN, CDR2 SYDVKM. V was shortened by 11 bases and J by 7 bases, with 20 bases between the two germline ends. 60 Vbeta and 13 Jbeta primers were used in PCR. Clones were sequenced by immunoSEQ multiplex PCR, and TCRdb holds only the in-frame ones, with some missing. This table has almost 200,000 clones, around three quarters appearing once. The sample taken for sequencing was PBMCs. This TCR was recovered from a man under 40 in good health and CMV-seronegative. The chain is built from TRBV28 and TRBJ1-4; a possible D gene is TRBD1 (5 bases). The CDR3 sequence is CAAGGWGGAEKLFF. The CDR3 DNA sequence: TGTGCCGCGGGAGGGTGGGGGGGAGCTGAAAAACTGTTTTTT.